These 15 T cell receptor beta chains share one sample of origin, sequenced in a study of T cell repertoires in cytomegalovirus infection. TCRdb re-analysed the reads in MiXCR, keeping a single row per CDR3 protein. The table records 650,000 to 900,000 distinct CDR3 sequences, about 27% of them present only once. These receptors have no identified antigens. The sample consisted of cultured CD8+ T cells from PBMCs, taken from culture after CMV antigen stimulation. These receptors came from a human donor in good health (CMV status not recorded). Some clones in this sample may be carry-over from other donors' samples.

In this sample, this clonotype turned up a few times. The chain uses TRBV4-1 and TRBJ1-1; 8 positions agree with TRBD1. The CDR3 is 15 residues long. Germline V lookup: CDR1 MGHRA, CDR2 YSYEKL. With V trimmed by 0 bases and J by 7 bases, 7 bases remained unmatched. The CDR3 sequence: CASSQEQGAVHEAFF. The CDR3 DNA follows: TGCGCCAGCAGCCAAGAGCAGGGGGCAGTTCATGAAGCTTTCTTT.

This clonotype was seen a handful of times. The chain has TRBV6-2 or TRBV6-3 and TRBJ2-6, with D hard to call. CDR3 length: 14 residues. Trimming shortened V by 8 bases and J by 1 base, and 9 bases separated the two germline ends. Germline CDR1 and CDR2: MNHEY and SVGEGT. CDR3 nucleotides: TGTGCCAGCCGGGCGGAGTCTGGGGCCAACGTCCTGACTTTC. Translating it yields CASRAESGANVLTF.

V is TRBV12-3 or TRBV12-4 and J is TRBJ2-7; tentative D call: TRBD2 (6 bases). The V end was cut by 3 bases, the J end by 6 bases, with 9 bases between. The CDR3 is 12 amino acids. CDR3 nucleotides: TGTGCCAGCAGTTTCAGGGACTGCGAGCAGTACTTC. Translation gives CASSFRDCEQYF.

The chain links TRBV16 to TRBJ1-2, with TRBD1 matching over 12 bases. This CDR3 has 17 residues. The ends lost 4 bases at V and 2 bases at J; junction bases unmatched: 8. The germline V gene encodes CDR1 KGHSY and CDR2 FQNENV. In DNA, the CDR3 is TGTGCCAGCAGCCCGGGACAGGGGGCTTACTCAAACTATGGCTACACCTTC. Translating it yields CASSPGQGAYSNYGYTF.

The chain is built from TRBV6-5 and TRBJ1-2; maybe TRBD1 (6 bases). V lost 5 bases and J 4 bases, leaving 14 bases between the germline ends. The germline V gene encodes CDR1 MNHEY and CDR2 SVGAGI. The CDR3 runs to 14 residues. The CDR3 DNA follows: TGTGCCAGCAGTAACCGGGACACCGCCTATGGCTACACCTTC. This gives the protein CASSNRDTAYGYTF.

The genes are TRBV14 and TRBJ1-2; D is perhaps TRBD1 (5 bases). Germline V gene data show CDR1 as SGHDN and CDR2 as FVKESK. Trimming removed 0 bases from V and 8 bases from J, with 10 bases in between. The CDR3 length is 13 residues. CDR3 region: CASSQDRRDGYTF. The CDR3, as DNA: TGTGCCAGCAGCCAAGATCGCAGGGACGGCTACACCTTC.

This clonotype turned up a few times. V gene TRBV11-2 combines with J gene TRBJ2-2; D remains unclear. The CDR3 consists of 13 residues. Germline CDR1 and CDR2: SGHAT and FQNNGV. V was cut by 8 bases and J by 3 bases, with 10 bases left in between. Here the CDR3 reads CASGQDYTGELFF. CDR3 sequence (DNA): TGTGCCAGCGGTCAGGATTACACCGGGGAGCTGTTTTTT.

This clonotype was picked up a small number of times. This chain's CDR3 is CASSLSWVNEQFF. The CDR3 DNA reads as TGTGCCAGCAGTTTATCCTGGGTCAATGAGCAGTTCTTC. The genes are TRBV27 and TRBJ2-1; D is unclear. The V and J ends lost 0 bases and 6 bases respectively, with 6 bases between them. The CDR3 length is 13 residues. CDR1 and CDR2 (germline): MNHEY, SMNVEV (reference sequence).

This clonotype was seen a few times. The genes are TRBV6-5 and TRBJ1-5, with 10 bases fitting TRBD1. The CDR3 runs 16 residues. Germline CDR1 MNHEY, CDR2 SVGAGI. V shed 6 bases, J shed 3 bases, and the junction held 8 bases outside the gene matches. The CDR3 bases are TGTGCCAGCAGGGGGACAGGGGATAAAAACAATCAGCCCCAGCATTTT. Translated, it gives CASRGTGDKNNQPQHF.

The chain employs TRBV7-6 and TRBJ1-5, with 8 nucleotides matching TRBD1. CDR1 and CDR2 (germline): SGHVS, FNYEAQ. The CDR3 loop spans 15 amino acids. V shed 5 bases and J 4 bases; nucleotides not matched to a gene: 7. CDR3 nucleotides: TGTGCCAGCAGCCCCAGGACAGGGCCGAATCAGCCCCAGCATTTT. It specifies CASSPRTGPNQPQHF.

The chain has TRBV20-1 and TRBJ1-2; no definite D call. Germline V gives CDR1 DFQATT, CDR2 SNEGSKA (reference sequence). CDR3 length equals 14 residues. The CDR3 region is CSARAAPANYGYTF. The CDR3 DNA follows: TGCAGCGCGCGCGCGGCGCCTGCTAACTATGGCTACACCTTC.

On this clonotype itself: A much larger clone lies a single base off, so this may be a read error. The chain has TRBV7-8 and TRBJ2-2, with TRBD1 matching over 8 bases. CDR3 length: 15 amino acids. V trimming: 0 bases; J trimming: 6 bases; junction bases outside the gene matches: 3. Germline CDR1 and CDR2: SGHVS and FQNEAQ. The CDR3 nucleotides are TGTGCCAGCAGCTTAGCCCAGACAGGGGCCGGGGAGCTGTTTTTT. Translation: CASSLAQTGAGELFF. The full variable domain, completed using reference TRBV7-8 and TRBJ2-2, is GAGVSQSPRYKVAKRGQDVALRCDPISGHVSLFWYQQALGQGPEFLTYFQNEAQLDKSGLPSDRFFAERPEGSVSTLKIQRTQQEDSAVYLCASSLAQTGAGELFFGEGSRLTVL.

DNA for the CDR3: TGCAGTGCTAGAGGGGCTCTGACAGTACCCAATCAGCCCCAGCATTTT. It translates to CSARGALTVPNQPQHF. The gene calls are TRBV20-1 and TRBJ1-5; D possibly corresponds to TRBD1 (5 bases). The CDR3 sequence is 16 residues long. V was clipped by 1 base and J by 3 bases, with 16 bases between them. The V gene's germline CDR1 is DFQATT and CDR2 SNEGSKA (reference sequence).

In DNA form, the CDR3 reads TGTGCCAGCAGTTACTCCCCTGCGGGCTTGGGCTCCTACGAGCAGTACTTC. It specifies CASSYSPAGLGSYEQYF. The chain joins TRBV6-5 to TRBJ2-7; D is possibly TRBD2 (5 bases). Per germline, CDR1 MNHEY and CDR2 SVGAGI. This CDR3 has 17 residues. V was cut by 0 bases and J by 0 bases, with 15 bases left in between.

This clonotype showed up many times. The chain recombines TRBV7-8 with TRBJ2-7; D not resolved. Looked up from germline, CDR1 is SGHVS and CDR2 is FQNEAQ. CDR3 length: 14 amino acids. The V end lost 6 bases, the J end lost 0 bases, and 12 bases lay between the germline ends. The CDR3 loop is CASRQERSSYEQYF. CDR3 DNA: TGTGCCAGCAGACAAGAAAGGAGCTCCTACGAGCAGTACTTC. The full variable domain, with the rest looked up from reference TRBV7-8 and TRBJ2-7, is GAGVSQSPRYKVAKRGQDVALRCDPISGHVSLFWYQQALGQGPEFLTYFQNEAQLDKSGLPSDRFFAERPEGSVSTLKIQRTQQEDSAVYLCASRQERSSYEQYFGPGTRLTVT.